The 3 T cell receptor beta chains listed next were all sequenced from one sample in a study of blood T cell repertoires in COVID-19. Data came from immunoSEQ multiplex PCR; TCRdb stores just in-frame clones and leaves some out. Here the sample spans a few hundred thousand clones, around 83% being singletons. The specimen was PBMCs or T cells enriched from blood (not recorded which). Receptor source: a woman aged 50 to 60 who had recovered from COVID-19.

This clone showed up just a few times. An end of the junction differs from the germline gene, which may be a read error. CDR3 protein: CASSPTLGQNHF. CDR3 in DNA: TGTGCCAGCAGTCCGACTCTCGGCCAAAATCACTTC. The rearrangement uses TRBV6-5 and TRBJ1-2; D is undetermined. CDR3 size: 12 residues. Germline V CDR1 and CDR2: MNHEY, SVGAGI.

The chain recombines TRBV18 with TRBJ1-1; a possible D gene is TRBD1 (5 bases). The CDR3 contains 15 residues. Between the trimmed V and J ends, which lost 3 bases and 5 bases, there was a span of 16 bases. Germline-derived CDR1 and CDR2 are KGHSH and LQKENI. CDR3 protein: CASSPGGRVGTEAFF. CDR3 sequence (DNA): TGTGCCAGCTCACCGGGAGGCAGGGTTGGGACTGAAGCTTTCTTT.

The chain has TRBV4-2 and TRBJ2-1, with 7 positions matching TRBD1. The CDR3 totals 17 residues. The germline gives CDR1 LGHNA, CDR2 YNFKEQ. J was trimmed by 8 bases and V by 3 bases; bases with no gene match: 16. The CDR3 here is CASSHPGKDRFRDEQFF. CDR3 DNA: TGTGCCAGCAGCCACCCCGGAAAGGACAGGTTTAGAGATGAGCAGTTCTTC.